This T cell receptor beta chain was retrieved from a study of blood T cell repertoires in COVID-19. Turning to the study itself: Some COVID-19 samples were acute and others convalescent; all came from the United States, Italy and Spain. Sample material is recorded as cDNA or gDNA derived from T cells, B-cell-depleted T cells, or PBMCs.

The J segment lost 3 bases and the V segment lost 1 base, leaving 5 bases of the junction unmatched. This CDR3 comprises 15 residues. The germline CDR1 and CDR2 sequences are SGHRS and YFSETQ. In the source study's methods: Amplification from reference gene primers served as the basis for estimated nucleated cell counts. The data were produced by immunoSEQ multiplex PCR, yet TCRdb's version contains in-frame clones alone and is incomplete. That table furnishes V, J and clone size, whereas the DNA furnished D and trimming. The data contain about 240,000 clones, around 84% of them singletons. Sequences were obtained from peripheral blood. V and J are TRBV5-1 and TRBJ1-1; 8 bases map to TRBD1. The receptor's source is a woman aged 18-30 years with acute or convalescent COVID-19. This CDR3 reads CASSLFTGGDTEAFF. The DNA for the CDR3 is TGCGCCAGCAGCTTGTTCACAGGGGGTGACACTGAAGCTTTCTTT.